These T cell receptor beta chains were read from a single sample in a study of cytomegalovirus exposure and HLA in healthy donors. The data were produced by immunoSEQ multiplex PCR, yet TCRdb's version contains in-frame clones alone and is incomplete. There are about 160,000 clones in the sample; about 80% occur only once, and over 0.95% lies in the top ten. Specimen: PBMCs. These receptor sequences come from a woman aged 45-65 years in good health and CMV-seronegative. The CDR3 runs from the conserved cysteine through the conserved F or W. A D gene is named only where the DNA matches it firmly. For some rows the clone size is stated as once, few or many, or as a class when expanded; others skip it.

TRBV27	-	TRBJ2-7	TRBD2	TGTGCCAGCGGCCTAGCGGGAGAGGGCGAGCAGTACTTC	CASGLAGEGEQYF
TRBV7-2	-	TRBJ1-5	-	TGTGCCAGCAGCCCCGACGACATTTCCTTCTATCAGCCCCAGCATTTT	CASSPDDISFYQPQHF
TRBV5-4	-	TRBJ2-5	-	TGTGCCAGCAGCTCCAGGGCGGCGGAGACCCAGTACTTC	CASSSRAAETQYF
TRBV7-9	-	TRBJ2-2	TRBD2	TGTGCCAGCAGCTTAGGACGACTAAGCGGGAGGGCCATCGGGGAGCTGTTTTTT	CASSLGRLSGRAIGELFF
TRBV28	-	TRBJ2-1	-	TGTGCCAGCAGCCACTACAATGAGCAGTTCTTC	CASSHYNEQFF
TRBV5-1	-	TRBJ1-3	-	TGCGCCAGCAGCTTGGCTATAGAGGGAAACACCATATATTTT	CASSLAIEGNTIYF
TRBV27	-	TRBJ1-1	-	TGTGCCAGCAGTTTTTCCCCACTCACTGAAGCTTTCTTT	CASSFSPLTEAFF
TRBV5-1	-	TRBJ2-5	TRBD2	TGCGCCAGCAGCTTGGGGTCTAGCGGGATGAGCCGGACCCAGTACTTC	CASSLGSSGMSRTQYF
TRBV2	-	TRBJ1-5	TRBD1	TGTGCCAGCGGACAGGGGAATCAGCCCCAGCATTTT	CASGQGNQPQHF
TRBV6-5	-	TRBJ1-1	TRBD1	TGTGCCAGCAGTTCCCGGGGACAGGGAGGGACTGAAGCTTTCTTT	CASSSRGQGGTEAFF
TRBV30	-	TRBJ2-7	-	TGTGCCTGGAGTGACACGTCCTACGAGCAGTACTTC	CAWSDTSYEQYF
TRBV19	-	TRBJ2-5	-	TGTGCCAGTAGTTCACTGCTTCTTAGCGTAGAGACCCAGTACTTC	CASSSLLLSVETQYF
TRBV14	-	TRBJ1-2	TRBD1	TGTGCCAGCAGCCGGAATGTCGGGACAGGGCTCTATGGCTACACCTTC	CASSRNVGTGLYGYTF
TRBV21-1	-	TRBJ2-6	-	TGTGCCAGTAAAGTAGACAGCTCTGGGGCCAACGTCCTGACTTTC	CASKVDSSGANVLTF
TRBV7-2	-	TRBJ1-1	-	TGTGCCAGCAGCTTAGGTCCTAGGTGGAACACTGAAGCTTTCTTT	CASSLGPRWNTEAFF
TRBV7-8	once	TRBJ2-7	TRBD1	TGTGCCAGCAGCTACCGGGACAGGGTCTACGAGCAGTACTTC	CASSYRDRVYEQYF
TRBV27	-	TRBJ2-1	-	TGTGCCAGCAGTTTCCTCGCGGGGGCCTCCTACAATGAGCAGTTCTTC	CASSFLAGASYNEQFF
TRBV9	-	TRBJ1-1	-	TGTGCCAGCAGCGTAGAAGGCGGGGGGAGGACTGAAGCTTTCTTT	CASSVEGGGRTEAFF
TRBV6-5	-	TRBJ2-7	TRBD2	TGTGCCAGCAGTACGGGGGGACTAGTAGGATACGAGCAGTACTTC	CASSTGGLVGYEQYF
TRBV7-2	-	TRBJ1-4	-	TGTGCCAGCAGCTTTACAGGGATGAATGAAAAACTGTTTTTT	CASSFTGMNEKLFF
TRBV5-8	few	TRBJ2-6	-	TGTGCCAGCAGCTTGGGGTCCCGGGACATGGCTGGGGCCAACGTCCTGACTTTC	CASSLGSRDMAGANVLTF
TRBV5-1	-	TRBJ2-5	-	TGCGCCAGCAGCTTTCGTGCCAGACAGCAAGAGACCCAGTACTTC	CASSFRARQQETQYF
TRBV5-6	few	TRBJ2-1	TRBD2	TGTGCCAGCAGCTTGGTAACTAGCGGCCCCAATGAGCAGTTCTTC	CASSLVTSGPNEQFF
TRBV7-9	-	TRBJ2-7	TRBD1	TGTGCCAGCAGCCGCCGGGACAGGGTAGCCTACGAGCAGTACTTC	CASSRRDRVAYEQYF
TRBV28	-	TRBJ1-1	-	TGTGCCAGCAGTCAAAACAGGGCGCCTAGTGAAGCTTTCTTT	CASSQNRAPSEAFF
TRBV5-6	-	TRBJ1-2	-	TGTGCCAGCAGCTTGGGCAGGGCAATGAACTATGGCTACACCTTC	CASSLGRAMNYGYTF
TRBV5-1	-	TRBJ2-7	-	TGCGCCAGCAGTCACGGTAGCTACGGACTCTCCGAGCAGTACTTC	CASSHGSYGLSEQYF
TRBV27	-	TRBJ2-5	TRBD2	TGTGCCAGCAGACGACTAGCAGCCCCTCAAGAGACCCAGTACTTC	CASRRLAAPQETQYF
TRBV6-5	-	TRBJ2-7	TRBD1	TGTGCCAGCAGTTTCGACAGGGCTAACTACGAGCAGTACTTC	CASSFDRANYEQYF
TRBV30	-	TRBJ2-1	-	TGTGCCTCGATGTTCTACTTCAATGAGCAGTTCTTC	CASMFYFNEQFF
TRBV7-6	-	TRBJ2-7	-	TGTGCCAGCAGCTATAAGGACTTATCCTACGAGCAGTACTTC	CASSYKDLSYEQYF
TRBV7-2	-	TRBJ1-4	TRBD1	TGTGCCAGCAGCGCAACCGGGACAGGGCTTGAAAAACTGTTTTTT	CASSATGTGLEKLFF
TRBV5-1	-	TRBJ1-1	TRBD1	TGCGCCAGCAGCTGGGGGGACAGGGGACGAACTGAAGCTTTCTTT	CASSWGDRGRTEAFF
TRBV5-6	-	TRBJ1-4	-	TGTGCCAGCAGCTTCTTAACAGGGAGAGGTGAAAAACTGTTTTTT	CASSFLTGRGEKLFF
TRBV5-6	few	TRBJ1-5	TRBD1	TGTGCCAGCAGCTTAGACAGGGGGGGTAGCAATCAGCCCCAGCATTTT	CASSLDRGGSNQPQHF